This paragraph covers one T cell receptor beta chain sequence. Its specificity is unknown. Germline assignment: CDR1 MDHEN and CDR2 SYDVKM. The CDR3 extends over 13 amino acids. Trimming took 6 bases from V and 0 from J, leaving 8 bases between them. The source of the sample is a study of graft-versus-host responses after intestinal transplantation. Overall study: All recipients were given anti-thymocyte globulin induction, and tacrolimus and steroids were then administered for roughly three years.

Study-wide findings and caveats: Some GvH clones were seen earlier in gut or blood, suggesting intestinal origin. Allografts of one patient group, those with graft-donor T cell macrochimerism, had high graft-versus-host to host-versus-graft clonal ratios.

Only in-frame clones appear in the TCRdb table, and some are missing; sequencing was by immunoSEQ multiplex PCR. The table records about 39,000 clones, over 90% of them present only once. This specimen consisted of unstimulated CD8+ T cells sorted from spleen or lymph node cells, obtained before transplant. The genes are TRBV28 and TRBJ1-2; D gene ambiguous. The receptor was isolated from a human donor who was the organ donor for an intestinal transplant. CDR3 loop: CASSPGTNYGYTF. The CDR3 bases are TGTGCCAGCAGCCCTGGGACTAACTATGGCTACACCTTC.